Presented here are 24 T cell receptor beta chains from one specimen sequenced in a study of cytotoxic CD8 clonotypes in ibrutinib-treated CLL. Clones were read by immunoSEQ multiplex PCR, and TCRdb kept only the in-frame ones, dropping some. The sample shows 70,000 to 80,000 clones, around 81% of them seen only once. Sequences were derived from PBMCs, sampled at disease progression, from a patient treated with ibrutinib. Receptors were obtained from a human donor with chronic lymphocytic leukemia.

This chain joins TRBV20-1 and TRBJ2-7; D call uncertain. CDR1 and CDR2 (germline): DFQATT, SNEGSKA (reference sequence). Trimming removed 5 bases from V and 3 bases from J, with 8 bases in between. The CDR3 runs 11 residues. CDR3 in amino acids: CSAPFSYEQYF. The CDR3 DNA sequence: TGCAGTGCTCCTTTTAGCTACGAGCAGTACTTC.

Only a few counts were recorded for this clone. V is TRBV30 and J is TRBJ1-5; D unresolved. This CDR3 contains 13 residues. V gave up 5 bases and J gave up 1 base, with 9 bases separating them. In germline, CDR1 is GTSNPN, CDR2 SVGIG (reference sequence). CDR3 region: CAWGLQSNQPQHF. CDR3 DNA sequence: TGTGCCTGGGGACTTCAAAGCAATCAGCCCCAGCATTTT.

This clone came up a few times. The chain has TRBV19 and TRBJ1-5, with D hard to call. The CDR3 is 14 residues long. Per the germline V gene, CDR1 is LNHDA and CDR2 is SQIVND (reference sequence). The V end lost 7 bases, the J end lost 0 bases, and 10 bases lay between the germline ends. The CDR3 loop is CASKSAASNQPQHF. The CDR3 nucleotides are TGTGCCAGTAAGTCAGCAGCTAGCAATCAGCCCCAGCATTTT. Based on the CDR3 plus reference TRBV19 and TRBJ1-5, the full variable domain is DGGITQSPKYLFRKEGQNVTLSCEQNLNHDAMYWYRQDPGQGLRLIYYSQIVNDFQKGDIAEGYSVSREKKESFPLTVTSAQKNPTAFYLCASKSAASNQPQHFGDGTRLSIL.

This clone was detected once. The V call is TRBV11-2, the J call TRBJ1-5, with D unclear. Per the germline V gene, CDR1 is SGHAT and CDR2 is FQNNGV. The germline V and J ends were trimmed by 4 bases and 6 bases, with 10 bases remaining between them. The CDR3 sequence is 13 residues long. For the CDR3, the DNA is TGTGCCAGCAGCTGGAATGAGGCTCAGCCCCAGCATTTT. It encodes CASSWNEAQPQHF.

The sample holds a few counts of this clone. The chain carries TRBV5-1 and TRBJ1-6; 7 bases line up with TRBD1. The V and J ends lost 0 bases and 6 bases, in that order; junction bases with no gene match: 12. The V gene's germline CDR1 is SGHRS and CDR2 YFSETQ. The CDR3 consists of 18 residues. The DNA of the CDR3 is TGCGCCAGCAGCTTGGGAAACTCCGGGACAGTGGTTAATTCACCCCTCCACTTT. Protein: CASSLGNSGTVVNSPLHF.

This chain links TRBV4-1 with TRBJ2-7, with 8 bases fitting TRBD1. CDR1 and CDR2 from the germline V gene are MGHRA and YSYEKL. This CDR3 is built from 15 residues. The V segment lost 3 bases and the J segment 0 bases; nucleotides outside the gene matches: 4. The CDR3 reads CASSQRQGSSYEQYF. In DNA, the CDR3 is TGCGCCAGCAGCCAGCGACAGGGGAGCTCCTACGAGCAGTACTTC.

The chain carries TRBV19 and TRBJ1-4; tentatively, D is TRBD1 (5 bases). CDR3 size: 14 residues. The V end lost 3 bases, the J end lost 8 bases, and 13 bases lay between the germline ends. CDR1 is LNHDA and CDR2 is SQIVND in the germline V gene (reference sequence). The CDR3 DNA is TGTGCCAGTAGTATTGCCCAGGGCAACGAAAAACTGTTTTTT. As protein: CASSIAQGNEKLFF. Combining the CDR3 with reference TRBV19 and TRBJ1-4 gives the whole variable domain DGGITQSPKYLFRKEGQNVTLSCEQNLNHDAMYWYRQDPGQGLRLIYYSQIVNDFQKGDIAEGYSVSREKKESFPLTVTSAQKNPTAFYLCASSIAQGNEKLFFGSGTQLSVL.

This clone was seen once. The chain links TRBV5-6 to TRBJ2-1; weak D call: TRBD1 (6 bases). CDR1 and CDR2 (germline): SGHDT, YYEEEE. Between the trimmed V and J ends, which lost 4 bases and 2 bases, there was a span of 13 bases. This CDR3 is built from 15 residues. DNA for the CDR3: TGTGCCAGCAGCGCAGGGGAAAGTCCCTACAATGAGCAGTTCTTC. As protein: CASSAGESPYNEQFF.

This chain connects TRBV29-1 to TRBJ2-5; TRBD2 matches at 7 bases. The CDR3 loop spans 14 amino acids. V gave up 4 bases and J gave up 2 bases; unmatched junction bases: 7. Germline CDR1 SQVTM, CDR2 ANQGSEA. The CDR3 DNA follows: TGCAGCGTTGCGGGGAGGGCGAGTCAAGAGACCCAGTACTTC. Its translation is CSVAGRASQETQYF.

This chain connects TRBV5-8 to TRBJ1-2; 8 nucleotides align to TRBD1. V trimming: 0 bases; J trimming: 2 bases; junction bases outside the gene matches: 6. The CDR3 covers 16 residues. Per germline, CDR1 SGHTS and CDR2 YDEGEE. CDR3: CASSLGTGNLNYGYTF. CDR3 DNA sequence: TGTGCCAGCAGCTTGGGGACAGGGAACCTAAACTATGGCTACACCTTC.

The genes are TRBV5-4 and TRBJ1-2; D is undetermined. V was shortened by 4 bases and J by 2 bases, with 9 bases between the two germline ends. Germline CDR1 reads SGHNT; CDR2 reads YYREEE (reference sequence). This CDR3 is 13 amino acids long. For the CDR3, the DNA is TGTGCCAGCAGCCTCGGACCAAACTATGGCTACACCTTC. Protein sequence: CASSLGPNYGYTF. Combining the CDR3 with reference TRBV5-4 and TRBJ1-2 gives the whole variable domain ETGVTQSPTHLIKTRGQQVTLRCSSQSGHNTVSWYQQALGQGPQFIFQYYREEENGRGNFPPRFSGLQFPNYSSELNVNALELDDSALYLCASSLGPNYGYTFGSGTRLTVV.

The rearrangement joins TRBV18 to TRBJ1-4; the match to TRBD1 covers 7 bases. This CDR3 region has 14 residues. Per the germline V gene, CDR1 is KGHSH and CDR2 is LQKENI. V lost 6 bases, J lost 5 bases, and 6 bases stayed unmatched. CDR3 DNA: TGTGCCAGCTCCCTGACAGGGCCGAATGAAAAACTGTTTTTT. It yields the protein CASSLTGPNEKLFF.

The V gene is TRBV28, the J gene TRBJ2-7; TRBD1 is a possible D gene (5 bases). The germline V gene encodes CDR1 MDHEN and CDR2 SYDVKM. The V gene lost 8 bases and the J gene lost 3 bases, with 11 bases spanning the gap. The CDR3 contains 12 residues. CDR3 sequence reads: CASWSRDYEQYF. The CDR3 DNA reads TGTGCCAGCTGGAGCAGGGACTACGAGCAGTACTTC.

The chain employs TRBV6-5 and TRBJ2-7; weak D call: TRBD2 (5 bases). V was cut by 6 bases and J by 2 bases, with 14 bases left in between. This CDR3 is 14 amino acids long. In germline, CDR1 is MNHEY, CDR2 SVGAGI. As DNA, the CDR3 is TGTGCCAGCAGCCCAACGGGGTCCCCCTACGAGCAGTACTTC. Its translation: CASSPTGSPYEQYF.

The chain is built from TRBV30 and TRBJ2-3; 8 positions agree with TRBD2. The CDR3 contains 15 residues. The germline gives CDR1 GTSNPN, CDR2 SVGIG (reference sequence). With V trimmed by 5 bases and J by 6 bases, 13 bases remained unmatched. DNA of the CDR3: TGTGCCTGGGGCGGTGCGGGGGGCGCTGGCGATACGCAGTATTTT. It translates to CAWGGAGGAGDTQYF.

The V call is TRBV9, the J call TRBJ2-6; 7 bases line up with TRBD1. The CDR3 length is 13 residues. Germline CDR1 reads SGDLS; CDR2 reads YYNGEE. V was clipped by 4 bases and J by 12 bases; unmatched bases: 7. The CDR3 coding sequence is TGTGCCAGCAGCAAAGGACAGGCCCCCGTCCTGACTTTC. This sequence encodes CASSKGQAPVLTF. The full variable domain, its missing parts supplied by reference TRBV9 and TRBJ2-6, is DSGVTQTPKHLITATGQRVTLRCSPRSGDLSVYWYQQSLDQGLQFLIQYYNGEERAKGNILERFSAQQFPDLHSELNLSSLELGDSALYFCASSKGQAPVLTFGAGSRLTVL.

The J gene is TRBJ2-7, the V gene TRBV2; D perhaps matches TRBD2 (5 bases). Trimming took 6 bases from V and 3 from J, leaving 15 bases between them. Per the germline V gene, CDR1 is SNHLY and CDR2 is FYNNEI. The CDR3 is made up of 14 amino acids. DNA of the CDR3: TGTGCCAGCAGCATTCCCCCTAGCAGCTACGAGCAGTACTTC. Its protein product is CASSIPPSSYEQYF.

CDR3 in amino acids: CAGRVGIEAFF. The DNA for the CDR3 is TGTGCCGGAAGGGTGGGGATTGAAGCTTTCTTT. The chain is built from TRBV2 and TRBJ1-1, with D unclear. The germline gives CDR1 SNHLY, CDR2 FYNNEI. V lost 11 bases to trimming and J lost 7 bases, with 14 bases between them. The CDR3 totals 11 residues.

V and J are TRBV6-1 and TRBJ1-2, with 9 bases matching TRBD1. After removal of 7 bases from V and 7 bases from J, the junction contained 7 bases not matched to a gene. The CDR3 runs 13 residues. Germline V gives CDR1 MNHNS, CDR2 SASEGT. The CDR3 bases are TGTGCCAGCAATGGACAGGGGTCGTTTGGCTACACCTTC. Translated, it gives CASNGQGSFGYTF.

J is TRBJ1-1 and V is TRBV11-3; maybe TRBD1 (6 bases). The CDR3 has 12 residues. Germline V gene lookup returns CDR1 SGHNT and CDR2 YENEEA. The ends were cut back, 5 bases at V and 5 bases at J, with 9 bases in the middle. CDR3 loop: CASSGGGTEAFF. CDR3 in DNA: TGTGCCAGCAGCGGAGGGGGAACTGAAGCTTTCTTT.

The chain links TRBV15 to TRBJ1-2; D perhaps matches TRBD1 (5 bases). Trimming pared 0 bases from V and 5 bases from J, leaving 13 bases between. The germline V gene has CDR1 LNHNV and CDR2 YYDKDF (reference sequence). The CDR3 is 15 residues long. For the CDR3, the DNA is TGTGCCACCAGCAGAGATTACGGACATCAGTATGGCTACACCTTC. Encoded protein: CATSRDYGHQYGYTF.

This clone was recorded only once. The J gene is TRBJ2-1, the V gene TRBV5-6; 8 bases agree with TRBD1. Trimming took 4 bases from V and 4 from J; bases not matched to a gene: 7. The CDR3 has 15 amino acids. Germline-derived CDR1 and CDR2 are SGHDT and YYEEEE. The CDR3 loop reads CASSGGTGRYNEQFF. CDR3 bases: TGTGCCAGCAGCGGTGGGACAGGCCGGTACAATGAGCAGTTCTTC.

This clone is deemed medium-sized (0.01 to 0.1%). The CDR3 DNA reads TGTGCCATCCTGACAGGGACTTACTACGAGCAGTACTTC. It translates to CAILTGTYYEQYF. This rearrangement joins TRBV2 to TRBJ2-7, with a tentative D call TRBD1 (7 bases). The CDR3 covers 13 residues. Germline assignment: CDR1 SNHLY and CDR2 FYNNEI. V was trimmed by 10 bases and J by 3 bases, leaving 16 bases between them.

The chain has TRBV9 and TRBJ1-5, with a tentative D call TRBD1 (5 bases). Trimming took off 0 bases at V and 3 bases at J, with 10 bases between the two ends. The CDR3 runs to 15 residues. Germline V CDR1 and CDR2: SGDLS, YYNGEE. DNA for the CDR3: TGTGCCAGCAGCGTAGAAGGCAGGGCCAATCAGCCCCAGCATTTT. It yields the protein CASSVEGRANQPQHF. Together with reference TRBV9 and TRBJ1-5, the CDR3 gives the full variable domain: DSGVTQTPKHLITATGQRVTLRCSPRSGDLSVYWYQQSLDQGLQFLIQYYNGEERAKGNILERFSAQQFPDLHSELNLSSLELGDSALYFCASSVEGRANQPQHFGDGTRLSIL.